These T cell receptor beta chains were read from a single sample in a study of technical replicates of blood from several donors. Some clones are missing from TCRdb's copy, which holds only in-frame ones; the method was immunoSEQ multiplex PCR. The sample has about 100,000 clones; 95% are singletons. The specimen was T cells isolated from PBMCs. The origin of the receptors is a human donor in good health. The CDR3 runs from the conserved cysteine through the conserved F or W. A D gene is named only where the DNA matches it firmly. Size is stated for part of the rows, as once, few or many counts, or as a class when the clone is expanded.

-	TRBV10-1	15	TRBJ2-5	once	CASSETEWYQETQYF	TGCGCCAGCAGTGAAACGGAGTGGTACCAAGAGACCCAGTACTTC
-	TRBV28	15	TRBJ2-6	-	CASSPLGPGANVLTF	TGTGCCAGCAGCCCCTTGGGGCCTGGGGCCAACGTCCTGACTTTC
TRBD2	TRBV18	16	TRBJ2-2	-	CASSTTSGSVTGELFF	TGTGCCAGCTCGACCACTAGCGGGAGTGTTACCGGGGAGCTGTTTTTT
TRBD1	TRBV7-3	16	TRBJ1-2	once	CASSLTGTGGPYGYTF	TGTGCCAGCAGCTTAACTGGGACAGGGGGCCCCTATGGCTACACCTTC
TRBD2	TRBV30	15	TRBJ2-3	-	CAWSVGSGGTDTQYF	TGTGCCTGGAGTGTAGGTAGCGGGGGGACAGATACGCAGTATTTT
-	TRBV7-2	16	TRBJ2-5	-	CASSLVGGGGGETQYF	TGTGCCAGCAGCTTAGTAGGAGGCGGGGGCGGTGAGACCCAGTACTTC
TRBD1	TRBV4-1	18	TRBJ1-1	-	CASSQVGTGGPLDTEAFF	TGCGCCAGCAGCCAAGTAGGGACAGGGGGGCCCTTGGACACTGAAGCTTTCTTT
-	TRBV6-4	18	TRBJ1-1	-	CASSHGNGGPKRNTEAFF	TGTGCCAGCAGTCACGGGAACGGGGGACCCAAGAGGAACACTGAAGCTTTCTTT
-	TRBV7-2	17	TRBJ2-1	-	CASSFWSTHPSYNEQFF	TGTGCCAGCAGCTTTTGGTCCACTCATCCCTCCTACAATGAGCAGTTCTTC
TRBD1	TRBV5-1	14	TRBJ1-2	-	CASSSGQGVDGYTF	TGCGCCAGCAGCTCGGGACAGGGAGTGGATGGCTACACCTTC
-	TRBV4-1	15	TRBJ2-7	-	CASSQDAGRSYEQYF	TGCGCCAGCAGCCAAGACGCGGGGCGCTCCTACGAGCAGTACTTC
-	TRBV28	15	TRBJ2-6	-	CASSFIAAGANVLTF	TGTGCCAGCAGTTTTATAGCGGCTGGGGCCAACGTCCTGACTTTC
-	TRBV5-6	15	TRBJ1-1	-	CASSFLSVMNTEAFF	TGTGCCAGCAGCTTCCTTTCAGTTATGAACACTGAAGCTTTCTTT
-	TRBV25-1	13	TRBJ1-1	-	CASSELRDTEAFF	TGTGCCAGCAGTGAGCTCCGGGACACTGAAGCTTTCTTT
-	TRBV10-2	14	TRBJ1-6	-	CASRVDIRNSPLHF	TGCGCCAGCAGGGTCGACATCCGGAATTCACCCCTCCACTTT
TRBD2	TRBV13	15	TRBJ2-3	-	CASSLSSGGTDTQYF	TGTGCCAGCAGCCTTTCTAGCGGAGGCACAGATACGCAGTATTTT
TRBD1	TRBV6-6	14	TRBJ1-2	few	CASSSSQQGYGYTF	TGTGCCAGCAGCTCAAGTCAACAGGGGTATGGCTACACCTTC
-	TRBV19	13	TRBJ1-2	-	CASSPNRVEGYTF	TGTGCCAGTAGTCCAAACCGGGTAGAGGGCTACACCTTC
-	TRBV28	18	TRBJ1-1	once	CASTKNQGFEAGNTEAFF	TGTGCCAGCACCAAAAATCAGGGTTTCGAAGCAGGGAACACTGAAGCTTTCTTT
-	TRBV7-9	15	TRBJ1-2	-	CASSFGQPEVYGYTF	TGTGCCAGCAGCTTTGGACAGCCGGAGGTATATGGCTACACCTTC
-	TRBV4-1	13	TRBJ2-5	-	CASSRGHQETQYF	TGCGCCAGCAGCCGCGGACATCAGGAGACCCAGTACTTC
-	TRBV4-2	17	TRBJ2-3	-	CASSQDRGPAPTDTQYF	TGTGCCAGCAGCCAAGACCGAGGCCCGGCCCCCACAGATACGCAGTATTTT
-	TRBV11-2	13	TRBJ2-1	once	CASSLTQGDEQFF	TGTGCCAGCAGCTTAACCCAGGGTGATGAGCAGTTCTTC
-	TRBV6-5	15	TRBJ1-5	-	CASSLTPERNQPQHF	TGTGCCAGCAGTCTGACTCCAGAGCGCAATCAGCCCCAGCATTTT
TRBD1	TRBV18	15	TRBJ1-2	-	CASSPPGQGRDGYTF	TGTGCCAGCTCACCCCCGGGACAGGGAAGGGATGGCTACACCTTC
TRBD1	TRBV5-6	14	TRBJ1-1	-	CASRPTDRDTEAFF	TGTGCCAGCAGACCAACCGACAGGGACACTGAAGCTTTCTTT
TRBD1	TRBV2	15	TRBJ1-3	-	CASTEGQTSGNTIYF	TGTGCCAGCACCGAGGGACAGACCTCTGGAAACACCATATATTTT
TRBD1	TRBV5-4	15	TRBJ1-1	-	CASSGYRGQVTEAFF	TGTGCCAGCAGCGGATACAGGGGGCAAGTCACTGAAGCTTTCTTT
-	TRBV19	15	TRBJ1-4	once	CASSGRQAADEKLFF	TGTGCCAGTAGTGGTCGACAGGCTGCTGATGAAAAACTGTTTTTT
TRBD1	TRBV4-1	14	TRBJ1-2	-	CASSLGTGNYGYTF	TGCGCCAGCAGCCTAGGGACAGGGAACTATGGCTACACCTTC
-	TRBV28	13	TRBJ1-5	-	CASSIRSNQPQHF	TGTGCCAGCAGTATCCGTAGCAATCAGCCCCAGCATTTT
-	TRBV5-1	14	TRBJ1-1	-	CASSLAPGNTEAFF	TGCGCCAGCAGCTTGGCTCCAGGGAACACTGAAGCTTTCTTT
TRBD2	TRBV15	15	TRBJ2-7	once	CATYSGRLNYYEQYF	TGTGCCACCTATAGCGGGAGGCTCAATTACTACGAGCAGTACTTC
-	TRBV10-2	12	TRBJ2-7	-	CASSTVYYEQYF	TGCGCCAGTTCGACAGTATACTACGAGCAGTACTTC
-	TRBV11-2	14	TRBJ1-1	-	CASSLSPSYRRAFF	TGTGCCAGCAGCTTAAGCCCCTCCTATCGGCGGGCTTTCTTT
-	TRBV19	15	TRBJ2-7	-	CASSWEGGKGYEQYF	TGTGCCAGTAGCTGGGAGGGGGGTAAAGGATACGAGCAGTACTTC
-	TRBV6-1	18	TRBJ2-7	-	CASSEALRTVLIPYEQYF	TGTGCCAGCAGTGAAGCGCTTCGGACAGTATTAATTCCCTACGAGCAGTACTTC
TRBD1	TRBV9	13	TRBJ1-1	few	CASSTQGDTEAFF	TGTGCCAGCAGCACACAGGGGGACACTGAAGCTTTCTTT
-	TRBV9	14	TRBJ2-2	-	CASSRRGNTGELFF	TGTGCCAGCAGCAGAAGGGGGAACACCGGGGAGCTGTTTTTT
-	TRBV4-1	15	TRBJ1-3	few	CASSQAGSERNTIYF	TGCGCCAGCAGCCAAGCTGGGAGCGAGAGGAACACCATATATTTT
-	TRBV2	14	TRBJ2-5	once	CASSESRSQETQYF	TGTGCCAGCAGTGAGTCGAGGAGCCAAGAGACCCAGTACTTC
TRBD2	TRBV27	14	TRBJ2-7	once	CASSFGGATYEQYF	TGTGCCAGCAGTTTCGGGGGGGCCACCTACGAGCAGTACTTC
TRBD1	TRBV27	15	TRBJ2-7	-	CASSPRQGRRLEQYF	TGTGCCAGCAGTCCTCGACAGGGTAGAAGATTGGAGCAGTACTTC
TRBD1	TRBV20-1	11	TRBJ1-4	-	CSAGQDEKLFF	TGCAGTGCGGGACAGGATGAAAAACTGTTTTTT